The clone carrying this T cell receptor (beta chain) was observed at least ten times. Its antigen is unknown. V shed 7 bases and J 6 bases; nucleotides not matched to a gene: 11. The CDR3 runs 13 residues. Germline CDR1 DFQATT, CDR2 SNEGSKA (reference sequence). This record comes from a study of T-cell reconstitution after alpha-beta-depleted transplantation in children. Notes on the study in general: Where alpha-beta T cells came from about two months after transplant was reportedly several hundred expanded graft clones. Some patients owed their high day-60 TCRbeta diversity to surviving recipient T cells and thymic progenitors. The authors attributed T-cell counts and diversity one year after transplant mostly to newly produced T cells.

As it was prepared, the TCRbeta library received unique molecular identifiers. TCRdb ran MiXCR on the PCR reads and lists one entry per CDR3 protein. The sample has hundreds of thousands of distinct CDR3 sequences; 13% are singletons. The sequencing here drew on PBMCs, taken before TCRalphabeta/CD19-depleted stem cell transplant. The sequence was obtained from a girl aged 2 to 9 with congenital amegakaryocytic thrombocytopenia, due to receive a stem cell transplant. The V gene is TRBV20-1, the J gene TRBJ1-2, with TRBD1 identical over 7 bases. CDR3 nucleotide sequence: TGCAGTGGCCGACAGGGCCTAAGAGATGGCTACACCTTC. The encoded protein is CSGRQGLRDGYTF.